These T cell receptor beta chains were read from a single sample in a study of cytotoxic CD8 clonotypes in ibrutinib-treated CLL. The assay was immunoSEQ multiplex PCR, and TCRdb's table has in-frame clones only and misses some. The table records 150,000 to 200,000 clones, roughly 88% of them present only once. The sequencing used PBMCs, collected at disease progression, from a patient treated with ibrutinib. These receptors all come from a human donor with chronic lymphocytic leukemia. The CDR3 runs from the conserved cysteine through the conserved F or W. A D gene is named only where the DNA matches it firmly. Only some rows state a clone size, as once, few, many or a class for expanded clones.

CDR3aa,CDR3nt,v_gene,abundance,j_gene,d_gene
CATTIPRQGGDSGANVLTF,TGTGCCACCACAATACCCCGACAGGGCGGGGACTCTGGGGCCAACGTCCTGACTTTC,TRBV15,.,TRBJ2-6,.
CASSGQGYANEQFF,TGTGCCAGCAGTGGACAGGGTTATGCGAATGAGCAGTTCTTC,TRBV25-1,.,TRBJ2-1,TRBD1
CASSQDLGLAVEQYF,TGTGCCAGCAGCCAAGATCTAGGACTAGCGGTCGAGCAGTACTTC,TRBV14,.,TRBJ2-7,TRBD2
CASSRLADPYNEQFF,TGTGCCAGCAGCCGACTAGCCGACCCCTACAATGAGCAGTTCTTC,TRBV5-6,.,TRBJ2-1,TRBD2
CASKRRGGYGDGEKLFF,TGTGCCAGCAAGCGACGTGGGGGGTACGGAGATGGGGAAAAACTGTTTTTT,TRBV2,.,TRBJ1-4,.
CASSSTPGLRESGNTIYF,TGTGCCAGCAGCTCTACTCCGGGACTCAGGGAGTCTGGAAACACCATATATTTT,TRBV7-2,once,TRBJ1-3,.
CASSRAVQARRTEAFF,TGCGCCAGCAGCCGGGCGGTCCAGGCTAGGAGGACTGAAGCTTTCTTT,TRBV4-1,.,TRBJ1-1,.
CASSFVGTYNEQFF,TGTGCCAGCAGTTTTGTCGGGACTTACAATGAGCAGTTCTTC,TRBV27,.,TRBJ2-1,.
CSVGTSGTRYEQYF,TGCAGCGTAGGGACTAGCGGGACTAGGTACGAGCAGTACTTC,TRBV29-1,.,TRBJ2-7,TRBD2
CASSTTGPRGGDTQYF,TGTGCCAGCAGTACCACCGGGCCCCGCGGTGGGGATACGCAGTATTTT,TRBV7-9,.,TRBJ2-3,.
CASSLLGDTGELFF,TGCGCCAGCAGCTTGTTAGGCGACACCGGGGAGCTGTTTTTT,TRBV5-1,.,TRBJ2-2,.
CASSPSHSLGRGEKLFF,TGTGCCAGCTCACCATCCCACAGCTTGGGGAGGGGTGAAAAACTGTTTTTT,TRBV18,.,TRBJ1-4,.
CASIGTGGVGANVLTF,TGTGCCAGCATTGGGACAGGGGGCGTTGGGGCCAACGTCCTGACTTTC,TRBV2,.,TRBJ2-6,TRBD1
CASSQAHRGRTGNTIYF,TGTGCCAGCAGCCAAGCCCACAGGGGGCGAACTGGAAACACCATATATTTT,TRBV4-2,.,TRBJ1-3,TRBD1
CAISGRDESSYNEQFF,TGTGCCATCAGTGGACGGGACGAGAGCTCCTACAATGAGCAGTTCTTC,TRBV10-3,.,TRBJ2-1,.
CASNKTQGHGEQYF,TGCGCCAGCAACAAAACCCAGGGGCACGGCGAGCAGTACTTC,TRBV5-1,.,TRBJ2-7,.
CAWSEQGARVGSPLHF,TGTGCCTGGAGTGAACAGGGGGCGCGTGTGGGGTCACCCCTCCACTTT,TRBV30,.,TRBJ1-6,TRBD1
CAWSVYSAAGGLADGYTF,TGTGCCTGGAGTGTATATTCAGCGGCCGGGGGCCTGGCGGATGGCTACACCTTC,TRBV30,.,TRBJ1-2,.
CASSLVQGSGETQYF,TGTGCCAGCAGCTTAGTACAGGGGAGCGGGGAGACCCAGTACTTC,TRBV7-6,.,TRBJ2-5,.
CASSIGATRQGRVLGEQYF,TGTGCCAGTAGTATAGGGGCGACCCGGCAGGGCCGGGTCTTGGGGGAGCAGTACTTC,TRBV19,.,TRBJ2-7,.
CASSHSGYEQYF,TGTGCCAGCAGCCATTCAGGGTACGAGCAGTACTTC,TRBV7-9,.,TRBJ2-7,.
CASSSDRRDTGELFF,TGCGCCAGCAGCTCGGACAGGAGGGACACCGGGGAGCTGTTTTTT,TRBV5-1,once,TRBJ2-2,.
CASGEGAGSLGYTF,TGTGCCAGTGGGGAGGGGGCTGGCTCTCTAGGCTACACCTTC,TRBV19,.,TRBJ1-2,TRBD1
CASSLTDGLPYTEAFF,TGTGCCAGCAGCCTTACCGACGGGCTACCGTACACTGAAGCTTTCTTT,TRBV7-2,.,TRBJ1-1,.
CSVEGISGLAGSMSLLDTQYF,TGCAGCGTTGAGGGGATAAGTGGGCTAGCGGGGTCGATGAGCCTTTTAGATACGCAGTATTTT,TRBV29-1,.,TRBJ2-3,TRBD2
CASSLAGGSYEQYF,TGCGCCAGCAGCTTAGCGGGAGGCTCCTACGAGCAGTACTTC,TRBV5-1,.,TRBJ2-7,TRBD2
CASSLRQGNYGYTF,TGCGCCAGCAGCCTGAGACAGGGCAACTATGGCTACACCTTC,TRBV4-1,.,TRBJ1-2,TRBD1
CASSSGRIASYEQYF,TGTGCCAGCAGCTCGGGACGGATAGCGTCCTACGAGCAGTACTTC,TRBV5-6,.,TRBJ2-7,.
CASQNKPNSYEQYF,TGTGCCAGCCAAAACAAGCCGAACTCCTACGAGCAGTACTTC,TRBV2,few,TRBJ2-7,.
CASSPGQVSYNEQFF,TGTGCCAGCAGTCCCGGACAGGTCTCCTACAATGAGCAGTTCTTC,TRBV2,.,TRBJ2-1,TRBD1
CASSFDGGKLFF,TGTGCCAGCAGCTTCGACGGCGGGAAACTGTTTTTT,TRBV5-4,.,TRBJ1-4,.
CSVEDSQGRAFF,TGCAGCGTTGAAGATTCCCAGGGCCGGGCTTTCTTT,TRBV29-1,.,TRBJ1-1,.
CASSPSLPSDTEAFF,TGTGCCAGCTCACCAAGCCTACCTAGTGATACTGAAGCTTTCTTT,TRBV18,.,TRBJ1-1,.
CASSQDPRELAGNTIYF,TGCGCCAGCAGCCAAGACCCTCGGGAGTTGGCTGGAAACACCATATATTTT,TRBV4-1,.,TRBJ1-3,.
CAVKGGVRYGYTF,TGTGCAGTGAAAGGGGGGGTTAGGTATGGCTACACCTTC,TRBV5-4,.,TRBJ1-2,.
CASSLDTGGVATEAFF,TGCGCCAGCAGCTTGGATACAGGGGGAGTTGCCACTGAAGCTTTCTTT,TRBV5-1,.,TRBJ1-1,TRBD1
CASYRALYEQYF,TGTGCCAGCTACCGGGCCCTGTACGAGCAGTACTTC,TRBV6-1,.,TRBJ2-7,.
CASSYFLGTGEKLFF,TGTGCCAGCAGTTACTTCTTAGGGACAGGAGAAAAACTGTTTTTT,TRBV6-5,.,TRBJ1-4,TRBD1
CASSPYPGALYEQYF,TGTGCCAGCAGTCCATACCCGGGAGCCCTCTACGAGCAGTACTTC,TRBV7-2,.,TRBJ2-7,.
CASSLLGGSQETQYF,TGCGCCAGCAGCTTGTTGGGGGGGAGCCAAGAGACCCAGTACTTC,TRBV5-1,.,TRBJ2-5,TRBD2
CASSLGLEQGEIYNEQFF,TGTGCCAGCAGCCTCGGACTTGAACAGGGGGAAATATACAATGAGCAGTTCTTC,TRBV14,.,TRBJ2-1,TRBD1